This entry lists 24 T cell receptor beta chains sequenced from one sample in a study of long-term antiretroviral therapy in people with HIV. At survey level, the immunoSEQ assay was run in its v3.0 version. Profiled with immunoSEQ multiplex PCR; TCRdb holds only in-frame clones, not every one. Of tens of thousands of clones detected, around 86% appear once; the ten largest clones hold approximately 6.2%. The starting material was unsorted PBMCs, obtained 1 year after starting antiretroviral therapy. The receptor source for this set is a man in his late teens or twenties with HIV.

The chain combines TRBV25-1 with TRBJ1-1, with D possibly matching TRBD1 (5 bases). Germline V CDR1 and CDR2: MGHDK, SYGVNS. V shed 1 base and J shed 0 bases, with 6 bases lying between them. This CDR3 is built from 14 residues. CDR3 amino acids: CASSEWGLNTEAFF. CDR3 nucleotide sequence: TGTGCCAGCAGTGAATGGGGCCTGAACACTGAAGCTTTCTTT.

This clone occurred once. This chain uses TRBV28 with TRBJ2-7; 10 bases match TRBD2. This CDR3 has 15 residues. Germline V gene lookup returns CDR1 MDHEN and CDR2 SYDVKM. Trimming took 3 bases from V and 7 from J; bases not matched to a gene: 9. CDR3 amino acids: CASSFRTSGLGEQYF. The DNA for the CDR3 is TGTGCCAGCAGTTTCAGGACTAGCGGTTTGGGGGAGCAGTACTTC.

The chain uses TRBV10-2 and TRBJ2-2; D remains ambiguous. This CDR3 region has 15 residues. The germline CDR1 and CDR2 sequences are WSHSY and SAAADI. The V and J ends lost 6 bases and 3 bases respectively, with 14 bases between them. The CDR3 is CASSHILADTGELFF. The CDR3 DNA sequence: TGCGCCAGCAGCCACATATTAGCTGACACCGGGGAGCTGTTTTTT.

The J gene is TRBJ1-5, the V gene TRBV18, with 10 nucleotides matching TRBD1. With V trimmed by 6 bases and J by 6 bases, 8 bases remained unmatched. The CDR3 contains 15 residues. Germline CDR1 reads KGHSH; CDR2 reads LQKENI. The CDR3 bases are TGTGCCAGCTCGTTTCGACAGGGGGCAGGTCAGCCCCAGCATTTT. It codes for CASSFRQGAGQPQHF.

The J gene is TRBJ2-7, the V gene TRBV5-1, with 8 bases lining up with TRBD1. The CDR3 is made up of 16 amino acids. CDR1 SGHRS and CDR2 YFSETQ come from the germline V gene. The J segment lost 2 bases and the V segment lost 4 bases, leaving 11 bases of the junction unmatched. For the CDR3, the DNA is TGCGCCAGCAGCAGCCGACAGGGGCCGATTGCCTACGAGCAGTACTTC. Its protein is CASSSRQGPIAYEQYF. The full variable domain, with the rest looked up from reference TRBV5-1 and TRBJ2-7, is KAGVTQTPRYLIKTRGQQVTLSCSPISGHRSVSWYQQTPGQGLQFLFEYFSETQRNKGNFPGRFSGRQFSNSRSEMNVSTLELGDSALYLCASSSRQGPIAYEQYFGPGTRLTVT.

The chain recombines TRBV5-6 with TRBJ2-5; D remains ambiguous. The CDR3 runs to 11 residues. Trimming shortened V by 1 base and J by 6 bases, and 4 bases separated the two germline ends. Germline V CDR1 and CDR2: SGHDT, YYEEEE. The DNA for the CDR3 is TGTGCCAGCAGCTTGAAGCAGACCCAGTACTTC. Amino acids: CASSLKQTQYF.

Here the CDR3 DNA reads TGCAGCGTAGGACAGGGGTTGAACACTGAAGCTTTCTTT. It is translated as CSVGQGLNTEAFF. The rearrangement joins TRBV29-1 to TRBJ1-1; 9 nucleotides agree with TRBD1. This CDR3 region has 13 residues. With 6 bases clipped from V and 0 bases from J, the junction kept 2 bases outside the gene matches. Germline lookup yields CDR1 SQVTM and CDR2 ANQGSEA.

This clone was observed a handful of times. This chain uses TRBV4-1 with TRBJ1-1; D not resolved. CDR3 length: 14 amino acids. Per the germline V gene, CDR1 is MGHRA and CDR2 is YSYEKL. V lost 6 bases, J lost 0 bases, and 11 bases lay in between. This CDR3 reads CASRPRTLNTEAFF. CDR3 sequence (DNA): TGCGCCAGCAGACCACGGACCTTGAACACTGAAGCTTTCTTT.

The CDR3 DNA sequence: TGTGCCAGCAGCTTAAACCCTTCGAACACTGAAGCTTTCTTT. Its translation: CASSLNPSNTEAFF. The gene calls are TRBV7-6 and TRBJ1-1; D is uncertain. Germline-derived CDR1 and CDR2 are SGHVS and FNYEAQ. V was cut by 2 bases and J by 1 base, with 8 bases left in between. The CDR3 is made up of 14 amino acids. Drawing the rest from reference TRBV7-6 and TRBJ1-1, the complete variable domain is GAGVSQSPRYKVTKRGQDVALRCDPISGHVSLYWYRQALGQGPEFLTYFNYEAQQDKSGLPNDRFSAERPEGSISTLTIQRTEQRDSAMYRCASSLNPSNTEAFFGQGTRLTVV.

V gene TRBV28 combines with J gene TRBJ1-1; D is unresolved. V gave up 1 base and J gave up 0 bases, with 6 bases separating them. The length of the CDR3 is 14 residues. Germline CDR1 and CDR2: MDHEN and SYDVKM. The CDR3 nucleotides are TGTGCCAGCAGTTTATTGAGGCTGAACACTGAAGCTTTCTTT. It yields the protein CASSLLRLNTEAFF. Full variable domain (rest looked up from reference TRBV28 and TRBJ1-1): DVKVTQSSRYLVKRTGEKVFLECVQDMDHENMFWYRQDPGLGLRLIYFSYDVKMKEKGDIPEGYSVSREKKERFSLILESASTNQTSMYLCASSLLRLNTEAFFGQGTRLTVV.

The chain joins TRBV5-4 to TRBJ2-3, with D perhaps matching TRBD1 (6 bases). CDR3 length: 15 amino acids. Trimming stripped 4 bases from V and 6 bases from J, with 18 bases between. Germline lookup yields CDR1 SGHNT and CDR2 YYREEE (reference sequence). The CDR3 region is CASSHRAALTDTQYF. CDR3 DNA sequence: TGTGCCAGCAGCCACAGGGCGGCCTTAACGGATACGCAGTATTTT.

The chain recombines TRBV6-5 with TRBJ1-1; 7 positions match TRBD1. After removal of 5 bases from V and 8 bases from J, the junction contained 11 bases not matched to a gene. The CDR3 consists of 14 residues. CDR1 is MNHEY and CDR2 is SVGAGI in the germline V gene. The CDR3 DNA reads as TGTGCCAGCAGTGCCACAGGGGAAGGGGGCGAAGCTTTCTTT. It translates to CASSATGEGGEAFF.

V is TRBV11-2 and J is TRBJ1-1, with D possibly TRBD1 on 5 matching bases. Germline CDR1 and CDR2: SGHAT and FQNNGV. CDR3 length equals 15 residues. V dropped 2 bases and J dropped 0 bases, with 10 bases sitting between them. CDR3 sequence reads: CASSLNWGLNTEAFF. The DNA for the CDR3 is TGTGCCAGCAGCTTAAACTGGGGACTGAACACTGAAGCTTTCTTT.

The DNA of the CDR3 is TGTGCCAGCAGCTTAGACGTGGGACAGAACTATGGCTACACCTTC. Translation: CASSLDVGQNYGYTF. The chain combines TRBV11-2 with TRBJ1-2, with TRBD1 matching 7 bases. Per germline, CDR1 SGHAT and CDR2 FQNNGV. Trimming cost V 0 bases and J 2 bases; bases outside gene matches: 3. The CDR3 sequence is 15 residues long.

The CDR3 DNA follows: TGTGCCACCAAATCCCGGCGGGACCAAGAGACCCAGTACTTC. Its translation is CATKSRRDQETQYF. The chain employs TRBV19 and TRBJ2-5; tentatively, D is TRBD2 (5 bases). The CDR3 is 14 residues long. V lost 10 bases and J 0 bases, leaving 15 bases between the germline ends. The V gene's germline CDR1 is LNHDA and CDR2 SQIVND (reference sequence).

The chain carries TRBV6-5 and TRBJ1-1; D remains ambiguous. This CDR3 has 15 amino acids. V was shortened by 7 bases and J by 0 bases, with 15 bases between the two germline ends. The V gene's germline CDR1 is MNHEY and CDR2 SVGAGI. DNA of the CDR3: TGTGCCAGCACTCTACAACCGGGTTTGAACACTGAAGCTTTCTTT. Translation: CASTLQPGLNTEAFF.

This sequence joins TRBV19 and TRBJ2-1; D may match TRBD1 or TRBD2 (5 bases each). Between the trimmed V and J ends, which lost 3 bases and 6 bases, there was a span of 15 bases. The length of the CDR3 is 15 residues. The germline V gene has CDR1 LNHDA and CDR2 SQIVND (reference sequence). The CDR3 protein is CASSISAGTFNEQFF. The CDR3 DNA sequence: TGTGCCAGTAGTATCTCCGCCGGGACCTTCAATGAGCAGTTCTTC.

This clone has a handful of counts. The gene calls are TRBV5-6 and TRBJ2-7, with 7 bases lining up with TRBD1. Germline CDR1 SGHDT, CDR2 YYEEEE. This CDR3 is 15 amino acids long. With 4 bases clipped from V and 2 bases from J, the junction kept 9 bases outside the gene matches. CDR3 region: CASSLGQFNTYEQYF. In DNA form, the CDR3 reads TGTGCCAGCAGCCTGGGACAGTTTAATACCTACGAGCAGTACTTC.

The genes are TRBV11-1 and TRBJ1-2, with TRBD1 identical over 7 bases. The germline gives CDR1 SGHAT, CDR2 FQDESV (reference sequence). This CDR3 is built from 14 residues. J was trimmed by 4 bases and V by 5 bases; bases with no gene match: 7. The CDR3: CASSTIQGSYGYTF. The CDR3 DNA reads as TGTGCCAGCAGCACTATACAGGGGAGCTATGGCTACACCTTC. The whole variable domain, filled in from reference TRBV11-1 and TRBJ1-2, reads EAEVAQSPRYKITEKSQAVAFWCDPISGHATLYWYRQILGQGPELLVQFQDESVVDDSQLPKDRFSAERLKGVDSTLKIQPAELGDSAMYLCASSTIQGSYGYTFGSGTRLTVV.

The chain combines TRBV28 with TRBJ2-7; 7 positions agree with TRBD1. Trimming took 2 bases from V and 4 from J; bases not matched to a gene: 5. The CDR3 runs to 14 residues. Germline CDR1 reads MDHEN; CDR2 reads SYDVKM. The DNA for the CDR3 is TGTGCCAGCAGTTTAGAGGGGGCCCGATACGAGCAGTACTTC. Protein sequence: CASSLEGARYEQYF. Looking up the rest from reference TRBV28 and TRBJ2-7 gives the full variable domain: DVKVTQSSRYLVKRTGEKVFLECVQDMDHENMFWYRQDPGLGLRLIYFSYDVKMKEKGDIPEGYSVSREKKERFSLILESASTNQTSMYLCASSLEGARYEQYFGPGTRLTVT.

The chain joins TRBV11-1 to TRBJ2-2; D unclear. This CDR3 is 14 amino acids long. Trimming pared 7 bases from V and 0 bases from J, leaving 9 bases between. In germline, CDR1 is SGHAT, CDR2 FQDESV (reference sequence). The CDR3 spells CASTRTANTGELFF. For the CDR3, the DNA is TGTGCCAGCACCCGGACGGCGAACACCGGGGAGCTGTTTTTT.

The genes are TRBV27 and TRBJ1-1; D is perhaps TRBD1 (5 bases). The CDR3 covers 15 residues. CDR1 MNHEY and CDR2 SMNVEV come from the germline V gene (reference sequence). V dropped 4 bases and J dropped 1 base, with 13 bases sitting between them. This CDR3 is CASSSHPTANTEAFF. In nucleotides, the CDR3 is TGTGCCAGCAGTTCCCATCCGACAGCGAACACTGAAGCTTTCTTT.

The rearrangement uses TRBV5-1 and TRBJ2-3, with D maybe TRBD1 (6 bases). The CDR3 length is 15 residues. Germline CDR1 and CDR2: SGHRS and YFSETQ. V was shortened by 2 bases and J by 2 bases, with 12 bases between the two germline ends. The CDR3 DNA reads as TGCGCCAGCAGCTTAACAGGGTCCCTCACAGATACGCAGTATTTT. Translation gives CASSLTGSLTDTQYF. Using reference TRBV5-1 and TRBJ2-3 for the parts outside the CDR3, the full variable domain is KAGVTQTPRYLIKTRGQQVTLSCSPISGHRSVSWYQQTPGQGLQFLFEYFSETQRNKGNFPGRFSGRQFSNSRSEMNVSTLELGDSALYLCASSLTGSLTDTQYFGPGTRLTVL.

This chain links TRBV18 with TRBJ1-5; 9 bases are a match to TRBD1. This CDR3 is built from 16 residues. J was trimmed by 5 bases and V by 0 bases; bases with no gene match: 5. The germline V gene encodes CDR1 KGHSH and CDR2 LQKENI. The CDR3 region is CASSPPTGGHYQPQHF. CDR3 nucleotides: TGTGCCAGCTCACCACCAACAGGGGGCCATTATCAGCCCCAGCATTTT.